Below are 14 T cell receptor beta chains sequenced from a single sample in a study of T cell changes during pregnancy in multiple sclerosis. Profiled with immunoSEQ multiplex PCR; TCRdb holds only in-frame clones, not every one. The sample contains around 69,000 clones, roughly 92% of which appear only once. This specimen was peripheral blood, taken in the third trimester of pregnancy. The receptors here all came from a female donor in good health, enrolled as a control in a pregnancy study.

The chain links TRBV5-4 to TRBJ1-1; D possibly corresponds to TRBD1 (6 bases). In germline, CDR1 is SGHNT, CDR2 YYREEE (reference sequence). V was pared by 3 bases and J by 5 bases, with 14 bases between. The CDR3 covers 14 residues. For the CDR3, the DNA is TGTGCCAGCAGCTACCCCGGGAGGGGGACTGAAGCTTTCTTT. This encodes CASSYPGRGTEAFF. The whole variable domain, remainder taken from reference TRBV5-4 and TRBJ1-1, is ETGVTQSPTHLIKTRGQQVTLRCSSQSGHNTVSWYQQALGQGPQFIFQYYREEENGRGNFPPRFSGLQFPNYSSELNVNALELDDSALYLCASSYPGRGTEAFFGQGTRLTVV.

The chain employs TRBV5-6 and TRBJ1-4; 7 bases map to TRBD1. The CDR3 has 18 amino acids. In germline, CDR1 is SGHDT, CDR2 YYEEEE. J lost 0 bases, V lost 3 bases, and 11 bases had no gene match. The CDR3 spells CASSSSTGRSTTNEKLFF. CDR3 DNA: TGTGCCAGCAGCTCGTCGACAGGGAGGTCTACAACTAATGAAAAACTGTTTTTT. The full variable domain, in which reference TRBV5-6 and TRBJ1-4 provide the parts outside the CDR3, is DAGVTQSPTHLIKTRGQQVTLRCSPKSGHDTVSWYQQALGQGPQFIFQYYEEEERQRGNFPDRFSGHQFPNYSSELNVNALLLGDSALYLCASSSSTGRSTTNEKLFFGSGTQLSVL.

This clone was counted between two and nine times. J is TRBJ2-5 and V is TRBV7-9, with D possibly matching TRBD2 (6 bases). V was clipped by 4 bases and J by 5 bases, with 17 bases between them. The CDR3 has 15 amino acids. Germline CDR1 reads SEHNR; CDR2 reads FQNEAQ (reference sequence). The CDR3 nucleotides are TGTGCCAGCAGCTCCAGACTAGAGGTTGTTGAGACCCAGTACTTC. Amino acid sequence: CASSSRLEVVETQYF.

The V gene is TRBV27, the J gene TRBJ2-7; 7 bases fit TRBD1. V lost 2 bases to trimming and J lost 1 base; unmatched junction nucleotides: 2. Germline lookup yields CDR1 MNHEY and CDR2 SMNVEV (reference sequence). This CDR3 has 14 residues. The CDR3 protein is CASSLVTGSYEQYF. CDR3 DNA: TGTGCCAGCAGTTTAGTGACAGGGTCCTACGAGCAGTACTTC.

The chain links TRBV25-1 to TRBJ1-4, with TRBD1 identical over 9 bases. The CDR3 is made up of 14 amino acids. Germline CDR1 reads MGHDK; CDR2 reads SYGVNS. Trimming at V came to 5 bases and at J to 7 bases, leaving 5 bases not matched to a gene. The CDR3 region is CASSTGGSGEKLFF. CDR3 nucleotides: TGTGCCAGCAGTACAGGGGGCTCGGGTGAAAAACTGTTTTTT.

The chain joins TRBV7-9 to TRBJ2-1; 11 bases fit TRBD2. The length of the CDR3 is 17 residues. CDR1 is SEHNR, CDR2 FQNEAQ, per germline (reference sequence). Unmatched junction bases numbered 16, after V lost 6 bases and J lost 9 bases. CDR3 in DNA: TGTGCCAGCAGTCAAACCTCTAGCGGGGGGTTGCTCAGTGAGCAGTTCTTC. As protein: CASSQTSSGGLLSEQFF.

J is TRBJ2-3 and V is TRBV29-1, with D perhaps TRBD2 (6 bases). V was clipped by 7 bases and J by 0 bases, with 11 bases between them. CDR1 SQVTM and CDR2 ANQGSEA come from the germline V gene. The CDR3 sequence is 13 residues long. This CDR3 is CSGREPSTDTQYF. The CDR3 DNA follows: TGCAGCGGGAGGGAGCCTAGCACAGATACGCAGTATTTT.

This chain uses TRBV6-5 with TRBJ1-5, with D perhaps matching TRBD1 (5 bases). CDR3 size: 12 residues. Looked up from germline, CDR1 is MNHEY and CDR2 is SVGAGI. The V and J ends lost 8 bases and 2 bases respectively, with 7 bases between them. The CDR3 sequence is CASGGGNQPQHF. As DNA, the CDR3 is TGTGCCAGCGGAGGGGGCAATCAGCCCCAGCATTTT.

V is TRBV30 and J is TRBJ2-5, with 8 bases fitting TRBD2. There are 15 residues in the CDR3. Germline CDR1 GTSNPN, CDR2 SVGIG (reference sequence). Here the CDR3 reads CGLDGSGRGQETQYF. CDR3 coding DNA: TGTGGGTTGGACGGGAGCGGGAGAGGCCAAGAGACCCAGTACTTC.

The CDR3 reads CASSLGTGPGQPQHF. The DNA of the CDR3 is TGTGCCAGCAGCCTAGGTACAGGGCCAGGACAGCCCCAGCATTTT. V gene TRBV7-2 combines with J gene TRBJ1-5, with D possibly TRBD1 on 6 matching bases. The CDR3 runs to 15 residues. The germline V gene has CDR1 SGHTA and CDR2 FQGNSA. Between the trimmed V and J ends, which lost 5 bases and 7 bases, there was a span of 18 bases.

The V and J genes are TRBV6-1 and TRBJ1-4, with D possibly TRBD1 on 5 matching bases. The CDR3 spans 17 residues. V lost 3 bases and J lost 5, with 19 bases in between. In germline, CDR1 is MNHNS, CDR2 SASEGT. In nucleotides, the CDR3 is TGTGCCAGCAGTGAGCGGAACACAGCCAGGGCGAATGAAAAACTGTTTTTT. Translating gives CASSERNTARANEKLFF.

The chain carries TRBV6-1 and TRBJ2-7; maybe TRBD2 (6 bases). This CDR3 is 14 amino acids long. Germline lookup yields CDR1 MNHNS and CDR2 SASEGT. V lost 7 bases and J 3 bases, leaving 16 bases between the germline ends. CDR3 DNA sequence: TGTGCCAGCACCTGGGGGGAAGGCCTCTACGAGCAGTACTTC. It encodes CASTWGEGLYEQYF.

The gene calls are TRBV7-2 and TRBJ2-7; the D is unclear. This CDR3 has 14 residues. CDR1 is SGHTA, CDR2 FQGNSA, per germline. Trimming removed 3 bases at V and 0 bases at J, with 9 bases between. CDR3 sequence reads: CASSLTPGSYEQYF. The DNA of the CDR3 is TGTGCCAGCAGCTTGACTCCGGGCTCCTACGAGCAGTACTTC.

This clone was detected once. The rearrangement uses TRBV25-1 and TRBJ1-2; D unclear. Trimming shortened V by 3 bases and J by 5 bases, and 4 bases separated the two germline ends. This CDR3 has 11 residues. Germline CDR1 reads MGHDK; CDR2 reads SYGVNS. The CDR3 sequence: CASSDTYGYTF. In DNA, the CDR3 is TGTGCCAGCAGTGATACATATGGCTACACCTTC.